One sample yielded the 29 T cell receptor beta chains listed below, sequenced in a study of blood T cell repertoires in COVID-19. Some clones are missing from TCRdb's copy, which holds only in-frame ones; the method was immunoSEQ multiplex PCR. The profile shows over 55,000 clones, approximately 87% of them singletons. The sample consisted of peripheral blood. These receptors all come from a man in his fifties or sixties with active COVID-19.

There are a few counts of this clone. The chain is built from TRBV6-5 and TRBJ1-5; no clear D. The CDR3 has 13 residues. V was trimmed by 6 bases and J by 3 bases, leaving 9 bases between them. Looked up from germline, CDR1 is MNHEY and CDR2 is SVGAGI. Here the CDR3 reads CASRGLTNQPQHF. CDR3 DNA: TGTGCCAGCAGAGGACTGACCAATCAGCCCCAGCATTTT.

The CDR3 sequence is CASSPGGRRYTEAFF. The CDR3 DNA sequence: TGTGCCAGCAGCCCAGGGGGCAGGCGATACACTGAAGCTTTCTTT. The chain recombines TRBV7-6 with TRBJ1-1; 8 nucleotides agree with TRBD1. CDR3 length: 15 residues. V trimming: 5 bases; J trimming: 3 bases; junction bases outside the gene matches: 8. Germline V gives CDR1 SGHVS, CDR2 FNYEAQ.

V gene TRBV29-1 combines with J gene TRBJ1-6; D possibly corresponds to TRBD1 (5 bases). Germline assignment: CDR1 SQVTM and CDR2 ANQGSEA. The CDR3 is made up of 13 amino acids. V was trimmed by 6 bases and J by 6 bases, leaving 12 bases between them. The DNA for the CDR3 is TGCAGCGTGGGGGACGGGGGTAATTCACCCCTCCACTTT. Its translation is CSVGDGGNSPLHF.

V usage is TRBV7-8 and J usage is TRBJ2-7, with a weak D call TRBD2 (6 bases). This CDR3 comprises 13 residues. Trimming took off 8 bases at V and 4 bases at J, with 15 bases between the two ends. Germline V CDR1 and CDR2: SGHVS, FQNEAQ. CDR3 residues: CASQLGGGYEQYF. The CDR3 DNA reads as TGTGCCAGCCAGTTGGGGGGAGGATACGAGCAGTACTTC.

The chain couples TRBV7-2 to TRBJ2-5; TRBD1 matches at 8 bases. CDR3 size: 14 residues. V was pared by 5 bases and J by 5 bases, with 7 bases of the junction left unmatched. Germline loops: CDR1 SGHTA, CDR2 FQGNSA. CDR3 protein: CASSPGTGGETQYF. CDR3 in DNA: TGTGCCAGCAGCCCAGGGACAGGAGGGGAGACCCAGTACTTC.

The CDR3 reads CATSDSSTSFEQYF. The DNA of the CDR3 is TGTGCCACCAGTGATTCCTCAACTAGTTTCGAGCAGTACTTC. V usage is TRBV24-1 and J usage is TRBJ2-7, with D possibly being TRBD2 (5 bases). The CDR3 length is 14 residues. The ends were cut back, 2 bases at V and 6 bases at J, with 13 bases in the middle. Germline V gives CDR1 KGHDR, CDR2 SFDVKD.

The chain recombines TRBV14 with TRBJ2-1, with D unresolved. The CDR3 extends over 14 amino acids. The V and J ends lost 4 bases and 0 bases respectively, with 7 bases between them. From germline, CDR1 is SGHDN and CDR2 FVKESK. CDR3 bases: TGTGCCAGCAGCCCCTGGAGCTCCTACAATGAGCAGTTCTTC. Translation: CASSPWSSYNEQFF.

CDR3 sequence (DNA): TGTGCCAGCAGCTTAGCAAACGGTCACTCTAGCTCCTACAATGAGCAGTTCTTC. Encoded protein: CASSLANGHSSSYNEQFF. This chain links TRBV7-6 with TRBJ2-1, with unresolved D. This CDR3 contains 18 residues. Germline-derived CDR1 and CDR2 are SGHVS and FNYEAQ. V was pared by 0 bases and J by 0 bases, with 15 bases between.

The V gene is TRBV20-1, the J gene TRBJ1-2, with D possibly TRBD1 on 5 matching bases. Trimming took off 3 bases at V and 4 bases at J, with 9 bases between the two ends. Germline V gives CDR1 DFQATT, CDR2 SNEGSKA (reference sequence). This CDR3 is built from 12 residues. CDR3 nucleotide sequence: TGCAGTGCTAGTTCCGGGGGCTATGGCTACACCTTC. This encodes CSASSGGYGYTF.

The rearrangement uses TRBV7-9 and TRBJ1-1; tentative D call: TRBD1 (6 bases). The V end lost 6 bases, the J end lost 1 base, and 9 bases lay between the germline ends. From germline, CDR1 is SEHNR and CDR2 FQNEAQ (reference sequence). CDR3 length: 13 residues. As DNA, the CDR3 is TGTGCCAGCAGAGGACAGACGAACACTGAAGCTTTCTTT. Translation: CASRGQTNTEAFF.

V gene TRBV7-2 combines with J gene TRBJ2-1; 9 nucleotides match TRBD2. The germline CDR1 and CDR2 sequences are SGHTA and FQGNSA. V shed 8 bases, J shed 2 bases, and the junction held 7 bases outside the gene matches. The CDR3 spans 15 residues. The CDR3, as DNA: TGTGCCAGCGTCGGGGCTAGCGGGGCCTACAATGAGCAGTTCTTC. It encodes CASVGASGAYNEQFF.

The chain uses TRBV2 and TRBJ1-2, with D possibly being TRBD1 (6 bases). The CDR3 is made up of 19 amino acids. The V and J ends lost 4 bases and 8 bases respectively, with 32 bases between them. Germline CDR1 reads SNHLY; CDR2 reads FYNNEI. CDR3 nucleotides: TGTGCCAGCAGTGCGGCCAGGGCTCTTGGGCCCCTAAATAGGGGGGGCTACACCTTC. Translated, it gives CASSAARALGPLNRGGYTF.

The rearrangement joins TRBV30 to TRBJ1-6; the D gene is possibly TRBD1 (5 bases). Germline values: CDR1 GTSNPN, CDR2 SVGIG (reference sequence). This CDR3 is built from 13 residues. Trimming removed 0 bases from V and 14 bases from J, with 14 bases in between. The CDR3 DNA follows: TGTGCCTGGAGTGTACTGGCCCGGGGGACCCTCCACTTT. This codes for CAWSVLARGTLHF.

The J gene is TRBJ2-3, the V gene TRBV11-3, with TRBD2 as a possible D gene (5 bases). Trimming shortened V by 3 bases and J by 6 bases, and 7 bases separated the two germline ends. CDR1 and CDR2 from the germline V gene are SGHNT and YENEEA. CDR3 length: 12 residues. CDR3 in amino acids: CASSLDWDTQYF. The CDR3 DNA sequence: TGTGCCAGCAGCTTGGACTGGGATACGCAGTATTTT. The variable domain in full, completed from reference TRBV11-3 and TRBJ2-3, reads EAGVVQSPRYKIIEKKQPVAFWCNPISGHNTLYWYLQNLGQGPELLIRYENEEAVDDSQLPKDRFSAERLKGVDSTLKIQPAELGDSAVYLCASSLDWDTQYFGPGTRLTVL.

The chain carries TRBV15 and TRBJ2-1, with TRBD2 matching 7 bases. CDR1 and CDR2 from the germline V gene are LNHNV and YYDKDF (reference sequence). CDR3 size: 21 residues. Trimming removed 0 bases from V and 4 bases from J; junction bases left unmatched: 21. The CDR3 nucleotides read TGTGCCACCAGCAGAGATCTTGGTCTCGCCTTTCCGGGAGGAGGGTACAATGAGCAGTTCTTC. Translation: CATSRDLGLAFPGGGYNEQFF.

The chain uses TRBV7-3 and TRBJ1-1; the D is unclear. Trimming pared 4 bases from V and 4 bases from J, leaving 10 bases between. The CDR3 has 13 residues. Germline CDR1 and CDR2: SGHTA and FQGTGA. The CDR3 loop is CASSSLSGTEAFF. The CDR3 DNA follows: TGTGCCAGCAGCTCACTCTCGGGCACTGAAGCTTTCTTT.

The V call is TRBV18, the J call TRBJ2-1; D gene ambiguous. This CDR3 has 11 amino acids. Germline V CDR1 and CDR2: KGHSH, LQKENI. Deletions cut 5 bases from V and 8 bases from J, with 7 bases between. The CDR3 here is CASSYTDEQFF. In nucleotides, the CDR3 is TGTGCCAGCTCATACACCGATGAGCAGTTCTTC.

This clone was seen repeatedly, ten times or more. The chain combines TRBV5-4 with TRBJ1-1; D is unresolved. The CDR3 totals 15 residues. Trimming removed 4 bases at V and 1 base at J, with 14 bases between. Per the germline V gene, CDR1 is SGHNT and CDR2 is YYREEE (reference sequence). CDR3 loop: CASSLDWASNTEAFF. The DNA of the CDR3 is TGTGCCAGCAGCCTCGATTGGGCATCGAACACTGAAGCTTTCTTT.

V usage is TRBV28 and J usage is TRBJ2-1, with a tentative D call TRBD1 (5 bases). The length of the CDR3 is 15 residues. Germline-derived CDR1 and CDR2 are MDHEN and SYDVKM. Trimming cost V 6 bases and J 2 bases, with 14 bases left between them. CDR3 nucleotides: TGTGCCAGCAGCCCCCCCGACAGAGCCTACAATGAGCAGTTCTTC. Amino acid sequence: CASSPPDRAYNEQFF.

This clone has only a few counts. The chain combines TRBV7-9 with TRBJ2-3; no reliable D call. Germline loops: CDR1 SEHNR, CDR2 FQNEAQ (reference sequence). The CDR3 is made up of 12 amino acids. The V gene lost 5 bases and the J gene lost 9 bases, with 12 bases spanning the gap. The CDR3 coding sequence is TGTGCCAGCAGCGTGGGCCACCAAACGCAGTATTTT. The encoded protein is CASSVGHQTQYF.

This clone has only one observation. The V call is TRBV9, the J call TRBJ2-7, with D tentatively TRBD2 (7 bases). V lost 4 bases, J lost 0 bases, and 26 bases lay in between. The germline V gene encodes CDR1 SGDLS and CDR2 YYNGEE. This CDR3 has 19 amino acids. CDR3 sequence reads: CASSHPGGGRRNPSYEQYF. CDR3 sequence (DNA): TGTGCCAGCAGCCACCCCGGGGGCGGGAGAAGAAATCCCTCCTACGAGCAGTACTTC.

For this clone: The junction does not match germline at one end; this may be a read error. This sequence joins TRBV7-7 and TRBJ2-2; 9 bases are shared with TRBD2. This CDR3 is 16 amino acids long. The germline CDR1 and CDR2 sequences are SSHAT and FNYEAQ (reference sequence). CDR3 sequence reads: CASSRIAGAGTGELFF. As DNA, the CDR3 is TGTGCTAGCAGCCGCATAGCGGGAGCCGGCACCGGGGAGCTGTTTTTT.

The chain uses TRBV7-9 and TRBJ2-7; perhaps TRBD2 as D (6 bases). The CDR3 spans 11 residues. Germline V gives CDR1 SEHNR, CDR2 FQNEAQ (reference sequence). V lost 5 bases to trimming and J lost 7 bases, with 9 bases between them. In DNA, the CDR3 is TGTGCCAGCAGCCATGCGGGGGAGCAGTACTTC. Translated: CASSHAGEQYF.

The chain joins TRBV19 to TRBJ1-5; TRBD1 aligns across 8 bases. The CDR3 spans 16 residues. Germline V gene data show CDR1 as LNHDA and CDR2 as SQIVND (reference sequence). J lost 6 bases, V lost 5 bases, and 12 bases had no gene match. The DNA for the CDR3 is TGTGCCAGTAGTGGTCCCGGACAGGGAAGGGCTCAGCCCCAGCATTTT. Translating gives CASSGPGQGRAQPQHF.

The chain uses TRBV11-2 and TRBJ2-1, with 8 bases fitting TRBD2. Trimming cost V 6 bases and J 8 bases; bases outside gene matches: 18. CDR1 and CDR2 (germline): SGHAT, FQNNGV. The CDR3 length is 17 residues. The CDR3 bases are TGTGCCAGCAGACCAAAGTTACGGGAGGGCCCTTGGGATGAGCAGTTCTTC. This translates into CASRPKLREGPWDEQFF.

The gene calls are TRBV2 and TRBJ2-3; 8 bases are a match to TRBD2. Per the germline V gene, CDR1 is SNHLY and CDR2 is FYNNEI. The CDR3 extends over 16 amino acids. Germline trimming cut 5 bases from V and 0 bases from J; bases unmatched to any gene: 7. The chain's CDR3 is CASSLGGGRSTDTQYF. The CDR3 DNA reads as TGTGCCAGCAGTTTGGGAGGCGGGAGGAGCACAGATACGCAGTATTTT.

In nucleotides, the CDR3 is TGTGCCAGCAGCAGGGGGCGAGGCTATGGCTACACCTTC. This translates into CASSRGRGYGYTF. The V call is TRBV6-5, the J call TRBJ1-2; TRBD1 aligns across 8 bases. Trimming cost V 6 bases and J 4 bases; bases outside gene matches: 4. Germline CDR1 is MNHEY and CDR2 is SVGAGI. The length of the CDR3 is 13 residues.

V and J are TRBV7-9 and TRBJ2-1, with a possible D match to TRBD2 (6 bases). Germline V gene sequence: CDR1 SEHNR, CDR2 FQNEAQ (reference sequence). Trimming removed 6 bases from V and 0 bases from J, with 15 bases in between. The CDR3 is 16 residues long. The CDR3 region is CASRSFSGSSYNEQFF. CDR3 nucleotides: TGTGCCAGCAGGTCTTTTAGCGGTAGCTCCTACAATGAGCAGTTCTTC.

The gene calls are TRBV5-8 and TRBJ2-7; TRBD1 aligns across 11 bases. J gave up 4 bases and V 3 bases, and 3 bases lay outside the gene matches. CDR3 length: 14 amino acids. The germline gives CDR1 SGHTS, CDR2 YDEGEE. CDR3 coding DNA: TGTGCCAGCAGCTGGACAGGGGGCGGGTACGAGCAGTACTTC. Its protein product is CASSWTGGGYEQYF.